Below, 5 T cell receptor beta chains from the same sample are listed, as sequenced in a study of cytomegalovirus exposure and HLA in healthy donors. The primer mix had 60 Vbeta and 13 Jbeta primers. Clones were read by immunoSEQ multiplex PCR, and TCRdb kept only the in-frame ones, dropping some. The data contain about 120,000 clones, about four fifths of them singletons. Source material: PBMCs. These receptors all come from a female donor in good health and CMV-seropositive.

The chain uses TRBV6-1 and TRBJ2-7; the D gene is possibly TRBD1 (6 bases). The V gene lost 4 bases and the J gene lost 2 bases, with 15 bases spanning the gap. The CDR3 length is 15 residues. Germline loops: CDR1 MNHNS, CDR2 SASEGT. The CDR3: CASSVIAGTPYEQYF. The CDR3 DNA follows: TGTGCCAGCAGTGTCATAGCCGGGACACCCTACGAGCAGTACTTC.

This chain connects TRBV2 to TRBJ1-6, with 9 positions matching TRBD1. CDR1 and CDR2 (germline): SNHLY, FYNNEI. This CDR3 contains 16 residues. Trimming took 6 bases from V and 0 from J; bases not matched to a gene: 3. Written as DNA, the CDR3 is TGTGCCAGCAGCGGACAGGGGAGCTCCTATAATTCACCCCTCCACTTT. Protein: CASSGQGSSYNSPLHF.

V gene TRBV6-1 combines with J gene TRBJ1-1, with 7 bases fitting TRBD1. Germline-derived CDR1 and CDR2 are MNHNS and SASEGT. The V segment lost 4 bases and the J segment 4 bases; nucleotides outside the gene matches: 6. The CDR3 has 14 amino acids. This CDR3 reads CASSAQGEGTEAFF. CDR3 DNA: TGTGCCAGCAGTGCCCAGGGGGAAGGCACTGAAGCTTTCTTT.

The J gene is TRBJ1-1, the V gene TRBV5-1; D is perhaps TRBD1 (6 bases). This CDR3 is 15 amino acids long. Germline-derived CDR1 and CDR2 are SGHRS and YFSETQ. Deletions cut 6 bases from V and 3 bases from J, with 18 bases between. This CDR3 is CASKRAGVEDTEAFF. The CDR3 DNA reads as TGCGCCAGCAAGAGGGCAGGGGTGGAGGACACTGAAGCTTTCTTT.

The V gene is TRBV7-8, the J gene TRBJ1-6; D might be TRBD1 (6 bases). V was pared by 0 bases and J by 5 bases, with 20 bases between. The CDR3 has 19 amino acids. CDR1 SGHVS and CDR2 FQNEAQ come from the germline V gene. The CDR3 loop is CASSLASGVPLLNNSPLHF. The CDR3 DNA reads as TGTGCCAGCAGCTTAGCCTCAGGGGTCCCTCTCCTCAATAATTCACCCCTCCACTTT.